This entry lists 24 T cell receptor beta chains sequenced from one sample in a study of cytomegalovirus exposure and HLA in healthy donors. The PCR employed 60 Vbeta primers together with 13 Jbeta primers. TCRdb's copy holds only in-frame clones and misses some; the assay was immunoSEQ multiplex PCR. The table records some 120,000 clones, 50% to 65% of them present only once. The source material was PBMCs. The receptors originated from a woman in her thirties or forties in good health and CMV-seropositive.

This clone was counted only a few times. This chain uses TRBV7-2 with TRBJ2-7; 9 bases are a match to TRBD2. CDR1 SGHTA and CDR2 FQGNSA come from the germline V gene. The CDR3 is made up of 16 amino acids. V lost 0 bases, J lost 2 bases, and 5 bases stayed unmatched. CDR3 residues: CASSLAGQREAYEQYF. The CDR3 region has the DNA TGTGCCAGCAGCTTAGCGGGTCAGCGGGAGGCCTACGAGCAGTACTTC.

V and J are TRBV19 and TRBJ2-7; the match to TRBD1 covers 9 bases. The V gene's germline CDR1 is LNHDA and CDR2 SQIVND (reference sequence). Trimming at V came to 3 bases and at J to 4 bases, leaving 10 bases not matched to a gene. The CDR3 loop spans 16 amino acids. CDR3 nucleotide sequence: TGTGCCAGTAGTATCCAACAGGGGACAGGGAGGTACGAGCAGTACTTC. Its translation: CASSIQQGTGRYEQYF.

The CDR3 here is CASSLPLVVGEQYF. Here the CDR3 DNA reads TGTGCCAGCAGCTTACCCCTTGTAGTTGGCGAGCAGTACTTC. This chain uses TRBV7-2 with TRBJ2-7; D not certain. V was shortened by 2 bases and J by 6 bases, with 14 bases between the two germline ends. Germline CDR1 SGHTA, CDR2 FQGNSA. This CDR3 has 14 amino acids. The full variable domain, its missing parts supplied by reference TRBV7-2 and TRBJ2-7, is GAGVSQSPSNKVTEKGKDVELRCDPISGHTALYWYRQSLGQGLEFLIYFQGNSAPDKSGLPSDRFSAERTGGSVSTLTIQRTQQEDSAVYLCASSLPLVVGEQYFGPGTRLTVT.

V is TRBV9 and J is TRBJ2-5; 12 positions agree with TRBD2. Per the germline V gene, CDR1 is SGDLS and CDR2 is YYNGEE. CDR3 size: 15 residues. V was clipped by 4 bases and J by 7 bases; unmatched bases: 8. The CDR3 nucleotides are TGTGCCAGCAGCTCGACTAGCGGGAGAACAGGGACCCAGTACTTC. Translating gives CASSSTSGRTGTQYF.

This clone has more than one count but fewer than ten. The gene calls are TRBV7-9 and TRBJ2-3; D is possibly TRBD2 (7 bases). V lost 4 bases to trimming and J lost 2 bases, with 19 bases between them. The CDR3 has 17 residues. Germline CDR1 SEHNR, CDR2 FQNEAQ (reference sequence). The CDR3 loop is CASSSSGGGAHTDTQYF. CDR3 bases: TGTGCCAGCAGCTCCTCGGGGGGCGGGGCTCACACAGATACGCAGTATTTT.

CDR3 sequence reads: CASSLWVALDEQFF. The CDR3, as DNA: TGTGCCAGCAGCTTATGGGTAGCCCTAGATGAGCAGTTCTTC. The J gene is TRBJ2-1, the V gene TRBV7-8; D gene unclear. The length of the CDR3 is 14 residues. Germline CDR1 reads SGHVS; CDR2 reads FQNEAQ. The ends were cut back, 2 bases at V and 8 bases at J, with 13 bases in the middle.

The genes are TRBV4-2 and TRBJ2-1; 7 bases map to TRBD2. The CDR3 has 15 amino acids. With V trimmed by 0 bases and J by 6 bases, 5 bases remained unmatched. CDR1 and CDR2 (germline): LGHNA, YNFKEQ. CDR3 residues: CASSQDGGEGNEQFF. Written as DNA, the CDR3 is TGTGCCAGCAGCCAAGATGGCGGGGAGGGCAATGAGCAGTTCTTC.

The chain recombines TRBV4-1 with TRBJ2-1, with D possibly matching TRBD1 (6 bases). Germline CDR1 and CDR2: MGHRA and YSYEKL. This CDR3 has 19 residues. V was cut by 4 bases and J by 1 base, with 23 bases left in between. CDR3: CASSRRPGAPSGSYNEQFF. Written as DNA, the CDR3 is TGCGCCAGCAGCCGAAGGCCAGGGGCGCCGTCTGGGTCCTACAATGAGCAGTTCTTC.

The chain carries TRBV11-2 and TRBJ1-1; D remains unclear. This CDR3 spans 14 amino acids. V dropped 8 bases and J dropped 6 bases, with 19 bases sitting between them. The germline gives CDR1 SGHAT, CDR2 FQNNGV. The CDR3 DNA is TGTGCCAGCGGCCTATACGGGGTGGGCGCTGAAGCTTTCTTT. Its translation is CASGLYGVGAEAFF.

This clone was seen a few times. The CDR3 is CASSQDLQYDGYTF. The CDR3 DNA sequence: TGCGCCAGCAGCCAAGATCTGCAGTATGATGGCTACACCTTC. The J gene is TRBJ1-2, the V gene TRBV4-1; D not certain. Trimming removed 0 bases at V and 6 bases at J, with 11 bases between. CDR1 and CDR2 (germline): MGHRA, YSYEKL. The length of the CDR3 is 14 residues.

The chain combines TRBV4-3 with TRBJ1-5; 7 nucleotides agree with TRBD1. Germline V gene sequence: CDR1 LGHNA, CDR2 YSLEER. The CDR3 consists of 16 residues. Trimming cost V 0 bases and J 0 bases; bases outside gene matches: 2. The CDR3 nucleotides are TGCGCCAGCAGCCAAGACAGGGGGTATAGCAATCAGCCCCAGCATTTT. It codes for CASSQDRGYSNQPQHF.

The gene calls are TRBV28 and TRBJ2-7, with 7 bases lining up with TRBD1. Trimming removed 5 bases from V and 0 bases from J; junction bases left unmatched: 10. CDR1 MDHEN and CDR2 SYDVKM come from the germline V gene. This CDR3 contains 16 residues. CDR3 protein: CASSDPTGTISYEQYF. CDR3 sequence (DNA): TGTGCCAGCAGTGACCCGACAGGGACCATCTCCTACGAGCAGTACTTC.

Only one count was recorded for this clone. The V call is TRBV7-2, the J call TRBJ2-7; D gene unclear. Trimming took off 5 bases at V and 3 bases at J, with 11 bases between the two ends. Germline V gene data show CDR1 as SGHTA and CDR2 as FQGNSA. The CDR3 length is 13 residues. In nucleotides, the CDR3 is TGTGCCAGCAGCCGTACCCGCGACTACGAGCAGTACTTC. This gives the protein CASSRTRDYEQYF. Using reference TRBV7-2 and TRBJ2-7 for the parts outside the CDR3, the full variable domain is GAGVSQSPSNKVTEKGKDVELRCDPISGHTALYWYRQSLGQGLEFLIYFQGNSAPDKSGLPSDRFSAERTGGSVSTLTIQRTQQEDSAVYLCASSRTRDYEQYFGPGTRLTVT.

The CDR3 loop is CASSGTSRNIQYF. The CDR3 DNA is TGTGCCAGCAGTGGGACATCGAGAAACATTCAGTACTTC. V usage is TRBV6-1 and J usage is TRBJ2-4, with D tentatively TRBD1 (5 bases). This CDR3 has 13 residues. Trimming pared 4 bases from V and 6 bases from J, leaving 10 bases between. CDR1 is MNHNS, CDR2 SASEGT, per germline.

The chain is built from TRBV29-1 and TRBJ2-3; tentatively, D is TRBD1 (5 bases). V was clipped by 7 bases and J by 2 bases, with 16 bases between them. The CDR3 runs 14 residues. Germline V lookup: CDR1 SQVTM, CDR2 ANQGSEA. The CDR3 sequence is CSGVTSTDTDTQYF. The CDR3 DNA reads as TGCAGCGGCGTGACCTCGACAGACACAGATACGCAGTATTTT.

V usage is TRBV6-1 and J usage is TRBJ2-2; tentatively, D is TRBD1 (6 bases). The CDR3 loop spans 15 amino acids. The V and J ends lost 8 bases and 0 bases respectively, with 13 bases between them. Germline V gene lookup returns CDR1 MNHNS and CDR2 SASEGT. CDR3 nucleotides: TGTGCCAGCGGACGACCAGGGGCGAACACCGGGGAGCTGTTTTTT. It yields the protein CASGRPGANTGELFF.

The chain uses TRBV10-2 and TRBJ2-1; 8 bases match TRBD1. V was clipped by 6 bases and J by 1 base; unmatched bases: 8. CDR1 WSHSY and CDR2 SAAADI come from the germline V gene. The CDR3 covers 16 residues. In DNA form, the CDR3 reads TGCGCCAGCAGGGGTATCACAGGGGGGTCCTACAATGAGCAGTTCTTC. This sequence encodes CASRGITGGSYNEQFF.

This chain uses TRBV5-1 with TRBJ2-4, with a tentative D call TRBD2 (6 bases). The CDR3 consists of 14 residues. The V end was cut by 0 bases, the J end by 6 bases, with 10 bases between. Germline loops: CDR1 SGHRS, CDR2 YFSETQ. CDR3 coding DNA: TGCGCCAGCAGCTTGGCGGGAGTGGCAAACATTCAGTACTTC. It is translated as CASSLAGVANIQYF.

V is TRBV5-6 and J is TRBJ2-7; 8 positions match TRBD1. The J segment lost 3 bases and the V segment lost 8 bases, leaving 7 bases of the junction unmatched. This CDR3 spans 13 amino acids. From germline, CDR1 is SGHDT and CDR2 YYEEEE. The CDR3 protein is CASTGTGGYEQYF. The CDR3 nucleotides read TGTGCCAGTACCGGGACAGGAGGCTACGAGCAGTACTTC.

V usage is TRBV30 and J usage is TRBJ1-3; D remains ambiguous. CDR1 and CDR2 from the germline V gene are GTSNPN and SVGIG (reference sequence). Trimming took off 2 bases at V and 1 base at J, with 9 bases between the two ends. There are 14 residues in the CDR3. The CDR3: CAWSPLVSGNTIYF. In nucleotides, the CDR3 is TGTGCCTGGAGTCCACTAGTTTCTGGAAACACCATATATTTT.

This clone was counted only a few times. The genes are TRBV6-1 and TRBJ1-2; D might be TRBD1 (5 bases). CDR1 and CDR2 from the germline V gene are MNHNS and SASEGT. V was pared by 3 bases and J by 8 bases, with 19 bases between. This CDR3 has 15 amino acids. CDR3 residues: CASSDGAFGQRGYTF. CDR3 nucleotides: TGTGCCAGCAGTGATGGGGCTTTCGGACAAAGGGGCTACACCTTC.

V gene TRBV4-2 combines with J gene TRBJ1-4; D is uncertain. Trimming took 0 bases from V and 5 from J, leaving 4 bases between them. Germline loops: CDR1 LGHNA, CDR2 YNFKEQ. This CDR3 is 13 amino acids long. Here the CDR3 reads CASSQDTNEKLFF. The CDR3 DNA sequence: TGTGCCAGCAGCCAAGACACAAATGAAAAACTGTTTTTT.

The chain joins TRBV6-5 to TRBJ1-1, with 7 bases matching TRBD1. Germline assignment: CDR1 MNHEY and CDR2 SVGAGI. Germline trimming cut 6 bases from V and 5 bases from J; bases unmatched to any gene: 6. This CDR3 comprises 13 residues. The CDR3 region is CASSPGTDTEAFF. In DNA form, the CDR3 reads TGTGCCAGCAGCCCCGGGACAGATACTGAAGCTTTCTTT.

The chain couples TRBV6-1 to TRBJ2-7, with 13 bases aligning to TRBD2. The CDR3 covers 13 residues. V shed 7 bases, J shed 6 bases, and the junction held 3 bases outside the gene matches. The germline CDR1 and CDR2 sequences are MNHNS and SASEGT. CDR3 in DNA: TGTGCCAGCAAGGGACTAGCGGGATCCGAGCAGTACTTC. Its protein is CASKGLAGSEQYF.